This paragraph covers one T cell receptor beta chain sequence. Its specificity is unknown. Sequencing used immunoSEQ multiplex PCR; TCRdb keeps in-frame clones, though not all of them. The table includes about 120,000 clones, 50% to 65% detected once. The data derive from a study of cytotoxic CD8 clonotypes in ibrutinib-treated CLL. Study summary: Outcomes included some 24 partial and 2 complete responses; after median 68 months, 14 stayed remitted and roughly twelve progressed. Across samples, productive templates numbered about 280,000 and productive rearrangements reached 75,000 to 100,000 on average.

Study-wide results and caveats: For progressing versus sustained-remission patients, sampling times were not the same. Clonality, elevated at ibrutinib response, dropped back toward baseline at progression.

Trimming took 4 bases from V and 7 from J; bases not matched to a gene: 12. In germline, CDR1 is MNHNY, CDR2 SVGAGI (reference sequence). The CDR3 is made up of 15 amino acids. This sequence originates from a human donor with chronic lymphocytic leukemia. The source was PBMCs, collected after 24 months of ibrutinib treatment. The V and J genes are TRBV6-6 and TRBJ1-2; the match to TRBD1 covers 7 bases. The CDR3 here is CASSSNTGVGSGYTF. In nucleotides, the CDR3 is TGTGCCAGCAGTTCAAATACAGGGGTGGGAAGTGGCTACACCTTC.